The entry that follows covers one TCR beta chain sequence. Its target is unknown. The use of a sample-barcoded 5' primer and a J-beta primer mix characterized a second PCR of roughly 6 to 11 cycles. TCRdb reprocessed the 5' RACE reads with MiXCR, giving one entry per CDR3 protein. The sample yields just under 900,000 distinct CDR3 sequences, about 30% seen once. This CDR3 region has 13 residues. Trimming pared 10 bases from V and 4 bases from J, leaving 11 bases between. Germline values: CDR1 MNHNY, CDR2 SVGAGI (reference sequence). The data are from a study of blood T cells in healthy people across ages. Donors gave about 9.3 milliliters of peripheral blood apiece. Samples had at least 7 million PBMCs isolated from them. Whole-study results and caveats: While age rose, TCR beta diversity per million T cells dropped in a roughly linear way.

The chain employs TRBV6-6 and TRBJ2-6; D not resolved. This receptor was identified in a woman of 80 years or more in good health. Sequenced: blood. In DNA form, the CDR3 reads TGTGCCACATGTTTCGCGGGGGCCAACGTCCTGACTTTC. Residues: CATCFAGANVLTF.